Listed below are T cell receptor beta chains from one sample, sequenced in a study of cytomegalovirus exposure and HLA in healthy donors. The repertoire was sequenced with immunoSEQ multiplex PCR; TCRdb's copy has only in-frame clones and lacks some. The sample carries approximately 160,000 clones, around 81% recorded once. Material for sequencing was PBMCs. These receptors were taken from a woman aged 40 to 50 in good health and CMV-seronegative. The CDR3 runs from the conserved cysteine through the conserved F or W. Fields, in order: V gene, clone size, D gene, J gene, CDR3 protein, CDR3 DNA. A D gene is named only where the DNA matches it firmly. For some rows the clone size is stated as once, few or many, or as a class when expanded; others skip it.

>TRBV6-1|once|TRBD1|TRBJ1-1
CASIPQGAEAFF
TGTGCCAGCATCCCACAGGGGGCTGAAGCTTTCTTT
>TRBV19|.|TRBD1|TRBJ1-3
CASSRGTVGNTIYF
TGTGCCAGTAGTAGGGGGACAGTAGGAAACACCATATATTTT
>TRBV30|.|.|TRBJ2-5
CAWSVRRIGEGPQETQYF
TGTGCCTGGAGTGTTCGGCGTATCGGAGAGGGCCCACAAGAGACCCAGTACTTC
>TRBV13|.|TRBD2|TRBJ2-2
CASSFVVAGDIAGELFF
TGTGCCAGCAGCTTTGTTGTTGCGGGAGACATCGCCGGGGAGCTGTTTTTT
>TRBV5-1|.|TRBD1|TRBJ2-7
CASSGGTGGEQYF
TGCGCCAGCAGCGGCGGGACAGGGGGCGAGCAGTACTTC
>TRBV6-5|.|TRBD2|TRBJ2-5
CASSYSGGAQYF
TGTGCCAGCAGTTACAGTGGGGGGGCCCAGTACTTC
>TRBV28|.|TRBD1|TRBJ2-3
CASSWDRGTDTQYF
TGTGCCAGCAGTTGGGACAGGGGCACAGATACGCAGTATTTT
>TRBV13|.|TRBD2|TRBJ2-3
CASSLRGGATDTQYF
TGTGCCAGCAGCCTCCGGGGGGGAGCCACAGATACGCAGTATTTT
>TRBV18|.|TRBD2|TRBJ2-5
CASSPSSGGETQYF
TGTGCCAGCTCACCAAGTAGCGGGGGGGAGACCCAGTACTTC
>TRBV11-2|.|.|TRBJ2-1
CASSLGAEQFF
TGTGCCAGCAGCCTAGGGGCGGAGCAGTTCTTC
>TRBV5-6|.|TRBD2|TRBJ2-3
CASSLSGTSGSADTQYF
TGTGCCAGCAGCTTATCCGGGACTAGCGGGAGTGCAGATACGCAGTATTTT
>TRBV7-7|few|.|TRBJ2-5
CASSIGVEETQYF
TGTGCTAGCAGCATTGGAGTGGAGGAGACCCAGTACTTC
>TRBV5-4|.|TRBD1|TRBJ2-7
CASSFHLSDRGHNEQYF
TGTGCCAGCAGCTTCCATTTGTCGGACAGGGGGCATAACGAGCAGTACTTC
>TRBV10-3|.|.|TRBJ1-4
CATRQDNEKLFF
TGTGCCACCCGACAGGATAATGAAAAACTGTTTTTT
>TRBV15|.|.|TRBJ2-1
CATSRGGMREDWLFF
TGTGCCACCAGCAGAGGAGGGATGAGAGAGGACTGGTTGTTCTTC
>TRBV6-1|.|.|TRBJ2-4
CASSHRDGANIQYF
TGTGCCAGCAGCCACAGGGACGGTGCGAACATTCAGTACTTC
>TRBV5-1|.|.|TRBJ2-1
CASSDGRGNNEQFF
TGCGCCAGCAGTGACGGCCGGGGGAACAATGAGCAGTTCTTC
>TRBV29-1|.|.|TRBJ1-4
CSVGIGGGKNEKLFF
TGCAGCGTTGGAATTGGGGGGGGGAAAAATGAAAAACTGTTTTTT
>TRBV7-2|.|TRBD1|TRBJ1-1
CASSPAPGQFTEAFF
TGTGCCAGCAGCCCAGCACCGGGACAGTTTACTGAAGCTTTCTTT
>TRBV7-9|.|TRBD2|TRBJ2-5
CASSPGTRGETQYF
TGTGCCAGCAGCCCCGGGACTAGGGGAGAGACCCAGTACTTC
>TRBV27|.|.|TRBJ2-7
CASSSLGLQRYEQYF
TGTGCCAGCAGTTCCCTGGGACTCCAGAGATACGAGCAGTACTTC
>TRBV9|.|.|TRBJ2-3
CASSVGAGRGTDTQYF
TGTGCCAGCAGCGTAGGGGCTGGGCGTGGCACAGATACGCAGTATTTT
>TRBV2|.|TRBD1|TRBJ1-1
CASKSGTAPNTEAFF
TGTGCCAGCAAATCGGGGACAGCTCCGAACACTGAAGCTTTCTTT
>TRBV5-6|.|.|TRBJ1-2
CASSYLASAYGYTF
TGTGCCAGCAGCTACCTGGCCAGTGCCTATGGCTACACCTTC
>TRBV9|.|.|TRBJ2-5
CASSGSTQETQYF
TGTGCCAGCAGCGGGTCTACCCAAGAGACCCAGTACTTC
>TRBV2|few|TRBD1|TRBJ2-3
CASSVGTGPDTQYF
TGTGCCAGCAGTGTCGGGACAGGGCCCGATACGCAGTATTTT
>TRBV29-1|.|TRBD1|TRBJ1-1
CSVEGTGRTEAFF
TGCAGCGTTGAAGGGACAGGGCGCACTGAAGCTTTCTTT
>TRBV18|.|TRBD2|TRBJ2-7
CASSPRLAGGGEQYF
TGTGCCAGCTCACCGCGGCTAGCGGGAGGGGGTGAGCAGTACTTC
>TRBV5-6|.|.|TRBJ2-7
CASRGNYEQYF
TGTGCCTCCCGGGGGAACTACGAGCAGTACTTC
>TRBV28|.|.|TRBJ2-3
CASCRADTDTQYF
TGTGCCAGCTGCCGAGCGGACACAGATACGCAGTATTTT
>TRBV28|.|.|TRBJ2-5
CASISQGQFQETQYF
TGTGCCAGCATCAGCCAAGGACAGTTTCAAGAGACCCAGTACTTC
>TRBV6-5|.|.|TRBJ2-2
CASSIQGRPTGELFF
TGTGCCAGCAGTATACAGGGGAGGCCCACCGGGGAGCTGTTTTTT
>TRBV27|.|.|TRBJ2-1
CASSLGAKQFF
TGTGCCAGCAGTTTAGGAGCGAAGCAGTTCTTC
>TRBV6-4|.|.|TRBJ2-7
CASTHEAGPSYEQYF
TGTGCCAGCACCCACGAGGCGGGCCCCTCCTACGAGCAGTACTTC
>TRBV7-6|.|.|TRBJ2-5
CASSLRGPGETQYF
TGTGCCAGCAGCTTAAGAGGGCCGGGGGAGACCCAGTACTTC
>TRBV9|.|TRBD2|TRBJ2-5
CASSSYSREKETQYF
TGTGCCAGCAGCTCCTACTCGCGGGAGAAAGAGACCCAGTACTTC
>TRBV5-1|.|.|TRBJ1-2
CASSFSMQAETYTF
TGCGCCAGCAGCTTTTCCATGCAGGCAGAAACCTACACCTTC
>TRBV6-4|.|TRBD2|TRBJ2-1
CASSGQRKAGVDEQFF
TGTGCCAGCAGTGGGCAGCGGAAGGCGGGGGTAGATGAGCAGTTCTTC
>TRBV6-1|.|.|TRBJ1-1
CASSEAEDREAFF
TGTGCCAGCAGTGAAGCGGAGGACAGAGAAGCTTTCTTT
>TRBV28|once|.|TRBJ1-1
CASSLGGITEAFF
TGTGCCAGCAGTTTAGGGGGGATCACTGAAGCTTTCTTT
>TRBV9|few|.|TRBJ2-5
CASSVGPGQGKGETQYF
TGTGCCAGCAGCGTAGGACCAGGGCAGGGTAAAGGAGAGACCCAGTACTTC
>TRBV5-6|.|TRBD1|TRBJ2-7
CASRQRGRKGYEQYF
TGTGCCAGCAGACAAAGGGGGCGCAAGGGATACGAGCAGTACTTC